This T cell receptor beta chain was retrieved from a study of shared clonotypes between healthy human individuals. CD8 cells regarded as naive lacked CD45RO, were positively chosen for CCR7, and omitted terminally differentiated effector memory CD45RA+ cells. Germline-derived CDR1 and CDR2 are MNHNS and SASEGT. The CDR3 covers 14 residues. The junction had 4 bases not matched to a gene; V was cut back by 2 bases and J by 4 bases. A word on this clone: Its target is unknown.

General study points: Unshared clonotypes carried lower generation probabilities than those common to all four donors.

Assay runs were performed at deep level. Generated by immunoSEQ multiplex PCR, the TCRdb table keeps only in-frame clones and is missing some. The table has around 2.1 million clones, roughly 91% seen once. The TCR originated in a man aged 18 to 30 in good health. Some clones in this sample may be carry-over from other donors' samples. Sequences were obtained from naive CD8+ T cells from PBMCs. The rearrangement links TRBV6-1 to TRBJ1-2; 7 nucleotides match TRBD1. The CDR3 here is CASSETGTAYGYTF. DNA for the CDR3: TGTGCCAGCAGTGAAACTGGGACAGCCTATGGCTACACCTTC.